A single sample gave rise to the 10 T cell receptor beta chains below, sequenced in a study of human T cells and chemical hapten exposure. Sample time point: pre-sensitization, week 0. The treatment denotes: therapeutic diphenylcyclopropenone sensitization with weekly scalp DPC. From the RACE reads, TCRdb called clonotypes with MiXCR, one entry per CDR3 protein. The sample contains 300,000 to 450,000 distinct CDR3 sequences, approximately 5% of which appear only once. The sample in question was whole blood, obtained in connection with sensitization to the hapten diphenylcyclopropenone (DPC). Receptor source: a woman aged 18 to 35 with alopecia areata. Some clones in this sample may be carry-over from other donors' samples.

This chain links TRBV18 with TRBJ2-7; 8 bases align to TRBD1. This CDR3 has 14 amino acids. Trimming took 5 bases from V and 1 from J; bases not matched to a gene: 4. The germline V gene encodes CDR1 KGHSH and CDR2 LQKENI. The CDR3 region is CASSGGQASYEQYF. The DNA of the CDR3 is TGTGCCAGCTCAGGGGGACAGGCGTCCTACGAGCAGTACTTC.

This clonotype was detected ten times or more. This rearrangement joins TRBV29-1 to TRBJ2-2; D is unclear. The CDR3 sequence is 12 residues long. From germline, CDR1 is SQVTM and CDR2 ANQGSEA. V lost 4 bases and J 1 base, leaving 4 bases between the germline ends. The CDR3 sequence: CSVVRNTGELFF. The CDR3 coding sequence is TGCAGCGTTGTGAGGAACACCGGGGAGCTGTTTTTT.

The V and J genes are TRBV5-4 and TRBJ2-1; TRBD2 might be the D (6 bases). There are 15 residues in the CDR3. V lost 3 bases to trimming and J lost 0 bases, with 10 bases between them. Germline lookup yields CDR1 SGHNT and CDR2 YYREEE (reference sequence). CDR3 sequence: CASSWDFSSYNEQFF. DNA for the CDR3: TGTGCCAGCAGCTGGGACTTCTCCTCCTACAATGAGCAGTTCTTC.

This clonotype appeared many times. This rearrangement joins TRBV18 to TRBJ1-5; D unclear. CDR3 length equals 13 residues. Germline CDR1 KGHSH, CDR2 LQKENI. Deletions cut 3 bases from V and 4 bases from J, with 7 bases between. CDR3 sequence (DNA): TGTGCCAGCTCACCTCCCGGGAATCAGCCCCAGCATTTT. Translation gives CASSPPGNQPQHF.

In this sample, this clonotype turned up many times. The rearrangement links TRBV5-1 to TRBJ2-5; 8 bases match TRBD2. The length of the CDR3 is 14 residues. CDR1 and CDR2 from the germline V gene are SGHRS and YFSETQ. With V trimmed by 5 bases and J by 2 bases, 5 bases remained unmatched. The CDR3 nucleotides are TGCGCCAGCAGGGTCGCGGGGGGACAAGAGACCCAGTACTTC. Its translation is CASRVAGGQETQYF. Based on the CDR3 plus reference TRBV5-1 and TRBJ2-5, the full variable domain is KAGVTQTPRYLIKTRGQQVTLSCSPISGHRSVSWYQQTPGQGLQFLFEYFSETQRNKGNFPGRFSGRQFSNSRSEMNVSTLELGDSALYLCASRVAGGQETQYFGPGTRLLVL.

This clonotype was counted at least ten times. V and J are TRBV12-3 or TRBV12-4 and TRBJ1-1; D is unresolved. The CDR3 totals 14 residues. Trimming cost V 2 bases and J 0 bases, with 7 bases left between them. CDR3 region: CASSLFRLNTEAFF. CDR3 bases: TGTGCCAGCAGTTTATTCAGGTTGAACACTGAAGCTTTCTTT.

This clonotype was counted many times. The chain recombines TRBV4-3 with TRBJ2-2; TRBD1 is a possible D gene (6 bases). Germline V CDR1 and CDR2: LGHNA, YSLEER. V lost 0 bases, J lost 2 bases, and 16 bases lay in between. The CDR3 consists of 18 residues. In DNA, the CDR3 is TGCGCCAGCAGCCAAGATCTATCCAGGGGCGGCAACACCGGGGAGCTGTTTTTT. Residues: CASSQDLSRGGNTGELFF.

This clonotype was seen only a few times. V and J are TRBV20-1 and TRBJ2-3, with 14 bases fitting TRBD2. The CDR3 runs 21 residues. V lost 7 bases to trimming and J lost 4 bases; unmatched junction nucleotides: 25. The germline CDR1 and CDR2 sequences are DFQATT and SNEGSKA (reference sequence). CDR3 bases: TGCAGTGTTGTAGAGACAGCGCCGGGACTAGCGGGGGTATTCCTCCCAGATACGCAGTATTTT. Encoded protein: CSVVETAPGLAGVFLPDTQYF.

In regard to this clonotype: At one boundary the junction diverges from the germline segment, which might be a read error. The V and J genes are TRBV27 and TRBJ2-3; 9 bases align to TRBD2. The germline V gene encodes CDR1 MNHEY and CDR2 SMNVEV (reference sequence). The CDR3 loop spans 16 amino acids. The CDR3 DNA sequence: TGTGCCAGCAGTTTCCTCCCTAGCGGGGTAACAGAAACGCAGTATTTT. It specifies CASSFLPSGVTETQYF.

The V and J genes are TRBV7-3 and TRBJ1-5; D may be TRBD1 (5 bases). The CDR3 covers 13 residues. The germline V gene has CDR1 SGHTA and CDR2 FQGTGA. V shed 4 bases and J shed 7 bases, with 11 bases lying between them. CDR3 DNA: TGTGCCAGCAGCTCGAACGGGGGACAGCCCCAGCATTTT. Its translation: CASSSNGGQPQHF. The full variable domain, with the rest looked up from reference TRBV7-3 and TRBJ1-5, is GAGVSQTPSNKVTEKGKYVELRCDPISGHTALYWYRQSLGQGPEFLIYFQGTGAADDSGLPNDRFFAVRPEGSVSTLKIQRTERGDSAVYLCASSSNGGQPQHFGDGTRLSIL.